What follows are 6 T cell receptor beta chains derived from one specimen sequenced in a study of response to subunit inactivated influenza vaccine. TCRdb recomputed calls from the RT-PCR reads with MiXCR, one row per CDR3 protein. The sample consists of over 150,000 distinct CDR3 sequences, nearly 9.5% of them appearing once. The source was non-naive T cells sorted from PBMCs, collected on the day of vaccination. The source is a man over 45 who received an inactivated influenza vaccine.

In its sample, this clonotype was seen a few times. V is TRBV4-2 and J is TRBJ2-1; 8 nucleotides agree with TRBD2. CDR3 length equals 14 residues. Germline lookup yields CDR1 LGHNA and CDR2 YNFKEQ. Trimming cost V 3 bases and J 6 bases; bases outside gene matches: 4. This chain's CDR3 is CASSHPGLANEQFF. DNA of the CDR3: TGTGCCAGCAGCCACCCTGGACTAGCCAATGAGCAGTTCTTC.

This clonotype was recorded at least ten times. The V gene is TRBV6-5, the J gene TRBJ2-1; 9 nucleotides line up with TRBD2. Trimming at V came to 4 bases and at J to 6 bases, leaving 10 bases not matched to a gene. The length of the CDR3 is 16 residues. Germline V CDR1 and CDR2: MNHEY, SVGAGI. CDR3 sequence reads: CASSFVAGAGPNEQFF. The CDR3 DNA follows: TGTGCCAGCAGTTTCGTAGCGGGAGCCGGACCCAATGAGCAGTTCTTC.

The chain recombines TRBV9 with TRBJ2-3; 14 bases align to TRBD2. The CDR3 extends over 19 amino acids. From germline, CDR1 is SGDLS and CDR2 YYNGEE. Trimming took 1 base from V and 3 from J; bases not matched to a gene: 10. This chain's CDR3 is CASSVRKEGLAGETDTQYF. DNA of the CDR3: TGTGCCAGCAGCGTAAGAAAGGAGGGACTAGCGGGAGAGACAGATACGCAGTATTTT.

This clonotype turned up a few times. The chain has TRBV20-1 and TRBJ2-7; D might be TRBD1 (5 bases). Per germline, CDR1 DFQATT and CDR2 SNEGSKA (reference sequence). The CDR3 runs 15 residues. Trimming took off 6 bases at V and 0 bases at J, with 18 bases between the two ends. CDR3 coding DNA: TGCAGTGCCAGGGTCTCTCTAAGGAGCTCCTACGAGCAGTACTTC. Protein: CSARVSLRSSYEQYF.

This clonotype was detected ten times or more. The chain recombines TRBV11-1 with TRBJ2-7, with 8 positions matching TRBD1. There are 19 residues in the CDR3. Germline V gene lookup returns CDR1 SGHAT and CDR2 FQDESV (reference sequence). Trimming removed 4 bases from V and 0 bases from J; junction bases left unmatched: 17. The CDR3 loop reads CASSSGDLPWTGISYEQYF. The CDR3 nucleotides are TGTGCCAGCAGCTCAGGAGATTTACCTTGGACAGGGATCTCCTACGAGCAGTACTTC.

In this sample, this clonotype turned up a few times. The V call is TRBV2, the J call TRBJ2-7; 8 nucleotides line up with TRBD2. This CDR3 contains 13 residues. V lost 7 bases to trimming and J lost 7 bases; unmatched junction nucleotides: 9. CDR1 SNHLY and CDR2 FYNNEI come from the germline V gene. CDR3 in amino acids: CASKPGTSKEQYF. CDR3 sequence (DNA): TGTGCCAGCAAGCCCGGGACTAGTAAGGAGCAGTACTTC.